This T cell receptor (beta chain) was sequenced in a study of T cell responses to AZD1222 COVID-19 vaccine. The CDR3 is made up of 16 amino acids. Germline V lookup: CDR1 SGDLS, CDR2 YYNGEE. Between the trimmed V and J ends, which lost 4 bases and 2 bases, there was a span of 18 bases. Measured with immunoSEQ multiplex PCR; TCRdb has only the in-frame clones, and not every one. The table shows 90,000 to 130,000 clones, with about 81% occurring only once. The sequence derives from an adult in good health. The rearrangement links TRBV9 to TRBJ2-5; weak D call: TRBD1 (6 bases). The sample was peripheral blood, taken on day 0 of AZD1222 vaccination. The CDR3 region is CASSTGQRGSQETQYF. The CDR3 DNA follows: TGTGCCAGCAGCACCGGACAGAGGGGGTCTCAAGAGACCCAGTACTTC.